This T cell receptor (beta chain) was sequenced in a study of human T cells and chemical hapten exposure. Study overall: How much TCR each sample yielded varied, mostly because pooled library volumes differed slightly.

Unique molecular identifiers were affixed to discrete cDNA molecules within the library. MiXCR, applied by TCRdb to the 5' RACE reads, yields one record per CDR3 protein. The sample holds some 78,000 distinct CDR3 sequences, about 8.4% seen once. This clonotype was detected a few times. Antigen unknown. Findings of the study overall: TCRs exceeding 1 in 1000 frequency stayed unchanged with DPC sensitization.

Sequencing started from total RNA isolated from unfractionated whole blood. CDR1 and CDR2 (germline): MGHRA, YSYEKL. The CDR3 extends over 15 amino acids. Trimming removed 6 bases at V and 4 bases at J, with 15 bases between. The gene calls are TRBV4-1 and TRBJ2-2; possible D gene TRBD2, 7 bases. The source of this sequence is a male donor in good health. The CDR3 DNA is TGCGCCAGCAGATTCACACGGGGGGCCACCGGGGAGCTGTTTTTT. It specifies CASRFTRGATGELFF.